Listed below are T cell receptor beta chains from one sample, sequenced in a study of Ad26.COV2.S vaccination and SARS-CoV-2 variants. Profiled with immunoSEQ multiplex PCR; TCRdb holds only in-frame clones, not every one. The table records about 350,000 clones, less than 90% of them present only once. The sequencing here drew on peripheral blood, taken in a trial of Ad26.COV2.S vaccine versus placebo. The receptors shown here come from a person aged 18-65 years who received the Ad26.COV2.S COVID-19 vaccine or a placebo. The CDR3 runs from the conserved cysteine through the conserved F or W. Each record gives: V gene, J gene, CDR3 length, clone size, D gene, CDR3 DNA, CDR3 protein. D genes are given only for firm matches. For some rows the clone size is stated as once, few or many, or as a class when expanded; others skip it.

V: TRBV12-5; J: TRBJ2-5; length: 14; size: .; D: .; DNA: TGTGCTAGTGGTTTGGGGACAGTACAAGAGACCCAGTACTTC; CDR3: CASGLGTVQETQYF
V: TRBV28; J: TRBJ1-6; length: 12; size: .; D: .; DNA: TGTGCCAGCAGCCCTAGGGGTTCACCCCTCCACTTT; CDR3: CASSPRGSPLHF
V: TRBV4-2; J: TRBJ1-2; length: 15; size: .; D: .; DNA: TGTGCCAGCAGCCAAGGGACAATAGCTAACTATGGCTACACCTTC; CDR3: CASSQGTIANYGYTF
V: TRBV30; J: TRBJ1-1; length: 13; size: .; D: .; DNA: TGTGCCTGGAGTGTATTCTCTTACACTGAAGCTTTCTTT; CDR3: CAWSVFSYTEAFF
V: TRBV24-1; J: TRBJ1-3; length: 15; size: .; D: .; DNA: TGTGCCACCAGTTCAGCTTTTTGCTCTGGAAACACCATATATTTT; CDR3: CATSSAFCSGNTIYF
V: TRBV27; J: TRBJ1-4; length: 15; size: .; D: TRBD1; DNA: TGTGCCAGCAGTTCCATGCAGGGGGCAGGAGAAAAACTGTTTTTT; CDR3: CASSSMQGAGEKLFF
V: TRBV7-2; J: TRBJ2-7; length: 13; size: .; D: .; DNA: TGTGCCAGCAGCTTAGAAAAGGGCGCCGAGCAGTACTTC; CDR3: CASSLEKGAEQYF
V: TRBV7-3; J: TRBJ2-1; length: 16; size: .; D: .; DNA: TGTGCCAGCAGCCCCAATCGGACACTCTCCTACAATGAGCAGTTCTTC; CDR3: CASSPNRTLSYNEQFF
V: TRBV7-2; J: TRBJ2-2; length: 12; size: .; D: .; DNA: TGTGCCAGCAGCTTTATCACCGGGGAGCTGTTTTTT; CDR3: CASSFITGELFF
V: TRBV6-4; J: TRBJ2-1; length: 13; size: .; D: TRBD2; DNA: TGTGCCAGCAGTGACTCACTAACTAGCGAGCGGTTCTTC; CDR3: CASSDSLTSERFF
V: TRBV4-3; J: TRBJ1-1; length: 13; size: .; D: .; DNA: TGCGCCAGCAGCCAAGATCGAGACACTGAAGCTTTCTTT; CDR3: CASSQDRDTEAFF
V: TRBV2; J: TRBJ2-5; length: 10; size: .; D: .; DNA: TGTGCCAGTCGGGGAGAGACCCAGTACTTC; CDR3: CASRGETQYF
V: TRBV11-3; J: TRBJ2-7; length: 14; size: .; D: TRBD1; DNA: TGTGCCAGCAGCTTGTCATCCGGGACAGACCAGCAGTACTTC; CDR3: CASSLSSGTDQQYF
V: TRBV11-2; J: TRBJ1-5; length: 15; size: .; D: TRBD1; DNA: TGTGCCAGCAGCACCGGGACAGGCGCCGATCAGCCCCAGCATTTT; CDR3: CASSTGTGADQPQHF
V: TRBV28; J: TRBJ2-7; length: 15; size: few; D: TRBD1; DNA: TGTGCCAGCAGCGTACCGGGACAGGGACGCTACGAGCAGTACTTC; CDR3: CASSVPGQGRYEQYF
V: TRBV28; J: TRBJ1-4; length: 13; size: .; D: .; DNA: TGTGCCACCTCCACAGGGTCTGGTGAAAAACTGTTTTTT; CDR3: CATSTGSGEKLFF
V: TRBV3-1/TRBV3-2; J: TRBJ2-5; length: 16; size: .; D: TRBD2; DNA: TGTGCCAGCAGCGAATGGACTAGCGGGAGGTCTAAGACCCAGTACTTC; CDR3: CASSEWTSGRSKTQYF
V: TRBV14; J: TRBJ2-5; length: 15; size: .; D: .; DNA: TGTGCCAGCAGCCATGTAACGGATCTCCAAGAGACCCAGTACTTC; CDR3: CASSHVTDLQETQYF
V: TRBV19; J: TRBJ2-5; length: 16; size: few; D: TRBD1; DNA: TGTGCCAGTAGTATAGGGCAGGGACAGGGAGGAGAGACCCAGTACTTC; CDR3: CASSIGQGQGGETQYF
V: TRBV19; J: TRBJ2-1; length: 16; size: .; D: .; DNA: TGTGCCAGTAGACCCCCCTCCATAAGGGGTTGGAATGAGCAGTTCTTC; CDR3: CASRPPSIRGWNEQFF
V: TRBV6-2/TRBV6-3; J: TRBJ2-1; length: 16; size: .; D: .; DNA: TGTGCCAGCAGTTACTCTCTAGCGACGGGTGGCAGTGAGCAGTTCTTC; CDR3: CASSYSLATGGSEQFF
V: TRBV7-2; J: TRBJ1-2; length: 17; size: .; D: .; DNA: TGTGCCAGCAGCCCCTACTACGGACGGGGGAGTAACTATGGCTACACCTTC; CDR3: CASSPYYGRGSNYGYTF
V: TRBV6-6; J: TRBJ1-1; length: 13; size: once; D: .; DNA: TGTGCCAGCAGTTACTCGAGGGGCACTGAAGCTTTCTTT; CDR3: CASSYSRGTEAFF
V: TRBV24-1; J: TRBJ2-3; length: 13; size: .; D: .; DNA: TGTGCCACCAGCTTTGGGATGGGGAATACGCAGTATTTT; CDR3: CATSFGMGNTQYF
V: TRBV5-8; J: TRBJ1-3; length: 14; size: .; D: .; DNA: TGTGCCAGCAGCTTGGGTCGATCTGGAAACACCATATATTTT; CDR3: CASSLGRSGNTIYF
V: TRBV7-2; J: TRBJ2-5; length: 15; size: .; D: .; DNA: TGTGCCAGCAGCTTAATCCAAGGGGGGGGAGAGACCCAGTACTTC; CDR3: CASSLIQGGGETQYF
V: TRBV27; J: TRBJ2-1; length: 18; size: .; D: .; DNA: TGTGCCAGCAGTTCCGTTTTTCCCCACGGAACCCCCTACAATGAGCAGTTCTTC; CDR3: CASSSVFPHGTPYNEQFF
V: TRBV9; J: TRBJ2-3; length: 15; size: once; D: .; DNA: TGTGCCAGCAGCGTAGGGGCGGTAAGCACAGATACGCAGTATTTT; CDR3: CASSVGAVSTDTQYF
V: TRBV6-5; J: TRBJ2-1; length: 15; size: once; D: .; DNA: TGTGCCAGCAGCCTGAGAGCGGAACCCTACAATGAGCAGTTCTTC; CDR3: CASSLRAEPYNEQFF